Below, 16 T cell receptor beta chains from the same sample are listed, as sequenced in a study of early T cells in non-severe SARS-CoV-2 infection. One entry per CDR3 protein results from TCRdb running MiXCR on the 5' RACE reads. The sample yields tens of thousands of distinct CDR3 sequences, less than 20% seen once. The sample was whole blood. These receptors were taken from an adult who was a healthcare worker with PCR-confirmed SARS-CoV-2 infection or an uninfected control (not recorded which).

The chain couples TRBV6-1 to TRBJ1-1; possible D gene TRBD1, 6 bases. This CDR3 has 14 amino acids. Germline V lookup: CDR1 MNHNS, CDR2 SASEGT. V was trimmed by 4 bases and J by 1 base, leaving 10 bases between them. Written as DNA, the CDR3 is TGTGCCAGCAGTGCCGGACAGCAGAACACTGAAGCTTTCTTT. It specifies CASSAGQQNTEAFF.

The DNA for the CDR3 is TGTGCCAGCAGCAAAGCGGGGAAGGGCCACGAGCAGTACTTC. This sequence encodes CASSKAGKGHEQYF. The V gene is TRBV21-1, the J gene TRBJ2-7; the table calls TRBD2, which could not be checked here. TRBV21-1 counts as a pseudogene. CDR3 length: 14 amino acids.

The J gene is TRBJ2-1, the V gene TRBV20-1, with D perhaps matching TRBD1 (5 bases). Germline V gene sequence: CDR1 DFQATT, CDR2 SNEGSKA (reference sequence). Trimming took 4 bases from V and 7 from J, leaving 11 bases between them. The CDR3 runs to 12 residues. The CDR3 DNA is TGCAGTGCTATAGAAAGGGGTAATGAGCAGTTCTTC. Translation gives CSAIERGNEQFF.

V gene TRBV29-1 combines with J gene TRBJ2-7, with D possibly matching TRBD1 (5 bases). There are 11 residues in the CDR3. Germline V gene sequence: CDR1 SQVTM, CDR2 ANQGSEA. V lost 4 bases and J 4 bases, leaving 8 bases between the germline ends. In DNA, the CDR3 is TGCAGCGTTGTCAGGGATTACGAGCAGTACTTC. Encoded protein: CSVVRDYEQYF.

The J gene is TRBJ2-1, the V gene TRBV7-9; D possibly corresponds to TRBD1 (5 bases). The germline V and J ends were trimmed by 5 bases and 8 bases, with 10 bases remaining between them. CDR1 is SEHNR, CDR2 FQNEAQ, per germline (reference sequence). The CDR3 consists of 12 residues. The CDR3 sequence is CASSPRRDEQFF. The DNA of the CDR3 is TGTGCCAGCAGCCCCCGCAGGGATGAGCAGTTCTTC.

The gene calls are TRBV19 and TRBJ2-2; D assignment may be TRBD1 or TRBD2 (5 bases each). The length of the CDR3 is 14 residues. Trimming took off 3 bases at V and 6 bases at J, with 11 bases between the two ends. Germline loops: CDR1 LNHDA, CDR2 SQIVND (reference sequence). DNA for the CDR3: TGTGCCAGTAGTATCGAGGGGCTTGCCGGGGAGCTGTTTTTT. It translates to CASSIEGLAGELFF.

V gene TRBV4-1 combines with J gene TRBJ2-7; D call uncertain. Trimming cost V 3 bases and J 1 base, with 7 bases left between them. The germline V gene has CDR1 MGHRA and CDR2 YSYEKL. CDR3 length: 13 amino acids. The CDR3 nucleotides are TGCGCCAGCAGCCATAGGGTGTCCTACGAGCAGTACTTC. Protein sequence: CASSHRVSYEQYF.

In this sample, this clonotype turned up a few times. The rearrangement links TRBV20-1 to TRBJ1-2; the D is unclear. CDR1 and CDR2 from the germline V gene are DFQATT and SNEGSKA (reference sequence). V lost 0 bases to trimming and J lost 6 bases, with 23 bases between them. The CDR3 is 17 amino acids. CDR3 sequence: CSARDLRQVTQPDGYTF. The DNA of the CDR3 is TGCAGTGCTAGAGATTTAAGGCAAGTGACCCAGCCCGATGGCTACACCTTC.

The sample holds a few counts of this clonotype. This chain uses TRBV9 with TRBJ1-3, with TRBD1 matching 8 bases. The J segment lost 0 bases and the V segment lost 1 base, leaving 6 bases of the junction unmatched. The germline gives CDR1 SGDLS, CDR2 YYNGEE. The length of the CDR3 is 17 residues. The chain's CDR3 is CASSVSTGGFSGNTIYF. The CDR3 DNA follows: TGTGCCAGCAGCGTATCCACAGGGGGTTTCTCTGGAAACACCATATATTTT.

This clonotype came up a few times. This chain uses TRBV3-1 with TRBJ2-5; 7 bases are shared with TRBD1. J was trimmed by 5 bases and V by 2 bases; bases with no gene match: 8. The CDR3 runs 15 residues. Per the germline V gene, CDR1 is LGHDT and CDR2 is YNNKEL (reference sequence). The CDR3 coding sequence is TGTGCCAGCAGCCAATCTGCTACAGGGGTGGAGACCCAGTACTTC. This encodes CASSQSATGVETQYF.

Notes on this clonotype: This may be a read error, as it is one base from a much larger clone. The V and J genes are TRBV19 and TRBJ2-7, with 7 bases aligning to TRBD2. In germline, CDR1 is LNHDA, CDR2 SQIVND (reference sequence). The CDR3 is made up of 12 amino acids. This chain's CDR3 is CVTGEGLGEQYF. CDR3 DNA: TGTGTCACTGGGGAGGGCTTGGGCGAGCAGTACTTC.

The chain employs TRBV19 and TRBJ1-4; 7 bases align to TRBD1. Germline-derived CDR1 and CDR2 are LNHDA and SQIVND (reference sequence). After removal of 3 bases from V and 8 bases from J, the junction contained 6 bases not matched to a gene. This CDR3 is 14 amino acids long. The CDR3 nucleotides are TGTGCCAGTAGTATGCTGACAGGGCCCGAAAAACTGTTTTTT. Translating it yields CASSMLTGPEKLFF. Variable domain in full (rest from reference TRBV19 and TRBJ1-4): DGGITQSPKYLFRKEGQNVTLSCEQNLNHDAMYWYRQDPGQGLRLIYYSQIVNDFQKGDIAEGYSVSREKKESFPLTVTSAQKNPTAFYLCASSMLTGPEKLFFGSGTQLSVL.

The V and J genes are TRBV20-1 and TRBJ1-3; 7 nucleotides match TRBD1. CDR1 is DFQATT and CDR2 is SNEGSKA in the germline V gene (reference sequence). CDR3 length equals 15 residues. V dropped 0 bases and J dropped 4; count of bases not matched to a gene: 6. CDR3 protein: CSAREQGVWGNTIYF. The CDR3, as DNA: TGCAGTGCTAGAGAGCAGGGGGTGTGGGGAAACACCATATATTTT.

Points on this clonotype: A read error may be the cause here, since a much bigger clone is one base away. The chain links TRBV6-5 to TRBJ1-4; 8 bases align to TRBD1. The V segment lost 4 bases and the J segment 9 bases; nucleotides outside the gene matches: 16. Germline assignment: CDR1 MNHEY and CDR2 SVGAGI. CDR3 length: 17 residues. For the CDR3, the DNA is TGTGCCAGCAGTTCCTCCCCGGGGACAGGACAAAATCAAAAACTGTTTTTT. Its translation is CASSSSPGTGQNQKLFF.

V and J are TRBV19 and TRBJ2-7; no reliable D call. Germline CDR1 LNHDA, CDR2 SQIVND (reference sequence). This CDR3 comprises 14 residues. V was clipped by 3 bases and J by 2 bases, with 11 bases between them. This CDR3 reads CASSIRRNTYEQYF. The CDR3 region has the DNA TGTGCCAGTAGTATCCGAAGGAATACCTACGAGCAGTACTTC.

This clonotype turned up a few times. The chain has TRBV13 and TRBJ2-7, with D perhaps matching TRBD1 (6 bases). CDR1 and CDR2 (germline): PRHDT, FYEKMQ (reference sequence). The CDR3 is 13 residues long. With 2 bases removed from V and 4 bases from J, the gap between germline ends came to 9 bases. DNA for the CDR3: TGTGCCAGCAGCTTAAAGGACAGATACGAGCAGTACTTC. Translation gives CASSLKDRYEQYF. The entire variable domain, with the rest obtained from reference TRBV13 and TRBJ2-7, is as follows: AAGVIQSPRHLIKEKRETATLKCYPIPRHDTVYWYQQGPGQDPQFLISFYEKMQSDKGSIPDRFSAQQFSDYHSELNMSSLELGDSALYFCASSLKDRYEQYFGPGTRLTVT.